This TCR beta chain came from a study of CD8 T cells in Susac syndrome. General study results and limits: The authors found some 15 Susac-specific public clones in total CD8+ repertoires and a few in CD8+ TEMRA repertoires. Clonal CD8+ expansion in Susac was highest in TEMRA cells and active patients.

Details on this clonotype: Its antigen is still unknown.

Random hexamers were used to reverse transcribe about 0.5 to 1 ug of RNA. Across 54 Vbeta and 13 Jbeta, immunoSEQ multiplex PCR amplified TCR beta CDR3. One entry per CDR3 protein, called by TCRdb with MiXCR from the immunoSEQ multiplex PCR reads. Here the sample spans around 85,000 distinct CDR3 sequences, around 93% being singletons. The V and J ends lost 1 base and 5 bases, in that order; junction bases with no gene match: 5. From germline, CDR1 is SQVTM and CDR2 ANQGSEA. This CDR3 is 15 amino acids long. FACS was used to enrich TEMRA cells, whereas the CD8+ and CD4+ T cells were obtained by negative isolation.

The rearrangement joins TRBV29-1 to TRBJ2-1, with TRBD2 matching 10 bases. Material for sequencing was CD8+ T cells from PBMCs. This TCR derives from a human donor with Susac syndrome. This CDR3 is CSVEGGLAIHNEQFF. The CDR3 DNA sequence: TGCAGCGTTGAAGGGGGACTAGCGATCCACAATGAGCAGTTCTTC.